The TCR beta chain under discussion was sequenced for a study of blood T cells in healthy people across ages. General observations from the study: As age increased, TCR beta diversity per million T cells fell in a roughly linear fashion. Diversity was higher, and naive CD4+ cells more numerous, in long-lived donors than in aged donors.

Germline V lookup: CDR1 SNHLY, CDR2 FYNNEI. The CDR3 sequence is 14 residues long. Together with a sample-barcoded 5' primer, a J-beta primer mix was included in a second PCR lasting about 7 to 11 cycles. Each CDR3 protein is one row after TCRdb ran MiXCR on the 5' RACE reads. The sample contains hundreds of thousands of distinct CDR3 sequences, around 24% of which appear only once. This clonotype has only a few counts. Its antigen is still unknown. The junction does not match germline at one end; this may be a read error. These sequences were also reported in another study, on T cells of mothers and their children. According to that study: Every mother supplied over 9.5 million TCR beta CDR3 reads and every child 2.5 million to 3.5 million.

This chain connects TRBV2 to TRBJ2-1; D might be TRBD1 or TRBD2, each matching 5 bases. The sequencing sample was made of blood. The clonotype comes from a boy younger than 18 in good health. CDR3 loop: CASNLGVSYNEQFF. DNA for the CDR3: TGTGCCAGCAATTTGGGGGTTTCCTACAATGAACAGTTCTTC.